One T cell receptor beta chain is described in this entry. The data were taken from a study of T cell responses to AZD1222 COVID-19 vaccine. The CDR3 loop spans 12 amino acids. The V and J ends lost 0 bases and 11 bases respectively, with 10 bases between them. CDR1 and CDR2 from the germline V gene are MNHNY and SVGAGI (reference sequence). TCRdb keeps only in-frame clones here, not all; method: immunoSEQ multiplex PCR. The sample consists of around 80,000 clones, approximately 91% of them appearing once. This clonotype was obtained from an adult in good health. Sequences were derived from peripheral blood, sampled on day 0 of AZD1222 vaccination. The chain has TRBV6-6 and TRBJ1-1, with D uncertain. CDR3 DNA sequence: TGTGCCAGCAGTTACTCGGCCGGAGAGGCTTTCTTT. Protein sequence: CASSYSAGEAFF.